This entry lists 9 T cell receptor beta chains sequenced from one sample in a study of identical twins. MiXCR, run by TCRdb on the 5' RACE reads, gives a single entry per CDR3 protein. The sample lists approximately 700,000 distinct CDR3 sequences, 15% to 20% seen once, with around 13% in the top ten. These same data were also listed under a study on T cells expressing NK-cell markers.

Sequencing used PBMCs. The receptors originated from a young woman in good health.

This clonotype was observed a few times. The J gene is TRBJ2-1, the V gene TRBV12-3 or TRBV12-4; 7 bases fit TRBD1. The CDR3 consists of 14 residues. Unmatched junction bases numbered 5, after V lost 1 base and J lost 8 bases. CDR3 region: CASSLVGQGDEQFF. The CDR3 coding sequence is TGTGCCAGCAGTTTAGTCGGTCAGGGGGATGAGCAGTTCTTC.

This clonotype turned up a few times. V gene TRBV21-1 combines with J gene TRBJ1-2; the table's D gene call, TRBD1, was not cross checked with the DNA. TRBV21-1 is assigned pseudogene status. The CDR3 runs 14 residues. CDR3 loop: CASSKELPLYGYTF. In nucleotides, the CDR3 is TGTGCCAGCAGCAAAGAACTTCCCCTCTATGGCTACACCTTC.

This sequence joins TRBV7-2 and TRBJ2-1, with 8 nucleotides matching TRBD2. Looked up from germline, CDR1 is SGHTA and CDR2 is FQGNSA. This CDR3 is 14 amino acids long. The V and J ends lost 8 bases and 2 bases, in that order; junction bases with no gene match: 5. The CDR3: CASRTSGPYNEQFF. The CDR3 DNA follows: TGTGCCAGCCGAACTAGCGGACCCTACAATGAGCAGTTCTTC.

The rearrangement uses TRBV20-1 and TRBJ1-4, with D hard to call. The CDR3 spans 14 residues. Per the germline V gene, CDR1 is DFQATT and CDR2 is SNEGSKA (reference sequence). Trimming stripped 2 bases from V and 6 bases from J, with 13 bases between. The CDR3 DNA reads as TGCAGTGCTAGAATAGGGCTACGGGATGAAAAACTGTTTTTT. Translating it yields CSARIGLRDEKLFF.

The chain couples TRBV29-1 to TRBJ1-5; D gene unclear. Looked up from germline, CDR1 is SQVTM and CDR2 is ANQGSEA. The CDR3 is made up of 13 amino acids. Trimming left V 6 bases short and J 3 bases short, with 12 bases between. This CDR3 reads CSVITGPNQPQHF. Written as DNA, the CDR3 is TGCAGCGTGATCACCGGACCCAATCAGCCCCAGCATTTT.

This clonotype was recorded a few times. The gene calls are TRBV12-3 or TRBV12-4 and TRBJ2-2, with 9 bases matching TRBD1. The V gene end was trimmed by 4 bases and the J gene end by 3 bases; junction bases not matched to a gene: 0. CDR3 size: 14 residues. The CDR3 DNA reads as TGTGCCAGCAGTTGGACAGGGGACACCGGGGAGCTGTTTTTT. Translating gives CASSWTGDTGELFF.

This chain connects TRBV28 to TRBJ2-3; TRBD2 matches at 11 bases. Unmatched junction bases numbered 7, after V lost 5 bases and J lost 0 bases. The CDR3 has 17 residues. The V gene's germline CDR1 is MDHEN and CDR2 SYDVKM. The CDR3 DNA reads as TGTGCCAGCAGTCAACTGGGACTAGCGGTTAGCACAGATACGCAGTATTTT. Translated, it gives CASSQLGLAVSTDTQYF.

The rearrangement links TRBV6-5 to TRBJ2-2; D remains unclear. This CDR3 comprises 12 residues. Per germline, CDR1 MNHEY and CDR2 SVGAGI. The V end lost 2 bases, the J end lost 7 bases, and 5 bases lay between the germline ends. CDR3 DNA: TGTGCCAGCAGTTACCCCAGCGGGGAGCTGTTTTTT. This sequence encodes CASSYPSGELFF.

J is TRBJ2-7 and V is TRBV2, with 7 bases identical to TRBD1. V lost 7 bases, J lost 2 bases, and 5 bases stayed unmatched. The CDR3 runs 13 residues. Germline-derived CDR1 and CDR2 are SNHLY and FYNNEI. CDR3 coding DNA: TGTGCCAGCACATTTGACAGGGCCTACGAGCAGTACTTC. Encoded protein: CASTFDRAYEQYF.